The 16 T cell receptor beta chains below come from one sample, sequenced in a study of CD8+CD57+ T cells in acquired aplastic anemia. Patients picked for sequencing had shown CD8+CD57+ cell expansion detected by flow cytometry. Genomic DNA acted as the template from which TCR beta VDJ combination and CDR3 sequence profiling were carried out. TCRdb used MiXCR to reprocess the reads, holding one entry per CDR3 protein. The repertoire holds fewer than 200,000 distinct CDR3 sequences, with approximately 48% as singletons. The sample taken for sequencing was sorted CD4+, CD8+, or CD8+CD57+ T cells (not recorded which) from PBMCs. The receptors were sampled from a human donor with aplastic anemia.

This clonotype occurred many times. This chain links TRBV9 with TRBJ2-3; tentatively, D is TRBD2 (6 bases). CDR1 is SGDLS, CDR2 YYNGEE, per germline. This CDR3 comprises 15 residues. V lost 3 bases and J lost 5, with 16 bases in between. The chain's CDR3 is CASSGPKDGGDTQYF. In nucleotides, the CDR3 is TGTGCCAGCAGCGGACCTAAGGACGGGGGAGATACGCAGTATTTT. The variable domain in full, with the rest retrieved from reference TRBV9 and TRBJ2-3, is DSGVTQTPKHLITATGQRVTLRCSPRSGDLSVYWYQQSLDQGLQFLIQYYNGEERAKGNILERFSAQQFPDLHSELNLSSLELGDSALYFCASSGPKDGGDTQYFGPGTRLTVL.

This clonotype was detected ten times or more. This rearrangement joins TRBV5-1 to TRBJ2-5; no clear D. The V end lost 4 bases, the J end lost 5 bases, and 15 bases lay between the germline ends. CDR1 and CDR2 (germline): SGHRS, YFSETQ. The CDR3 runs 14 residues. The CDR3 DNA is TGCGCCAGCAGCGGGGATCCGATGAGGGAGACCCAGTACTTC. This encodes CASSGDPMRETQYF.

The J gene is TRBJ2-1, the V gene TRBV10-3; 16 bases match TRBD2. From germline, CDR1 is ENHRY and CDR2 SYGVKD. After removal of 5 bases from V and 3 bases from J, the junction contained 10 bases not matched to a gene. The CDR3 is 19 amino acids. The CDR3 region has the DNA TGTGCCATCAGTAAAGCCGGGACTAGCGGGGGGGCAGGCTACAATGAGCAGTTCTTC. This sequence encodes CAISKAGTSGGAGYNEQFF.

The chain has TRBV20-1 and TRBJ2-7, with 10 nucleotides matching TRBD2. After removal of 3 bases from V and 6 bases from J, the junction contained 11 bases not matched to a gene. Germline CDR1 reads DFQATT; CDR2 reads SNEGSKA (reference sequence). This CDR3 contains 15 residues. DNA of the CDR3: TGCAGTGCTAGGGAACAGCTAGCGGGAGTAGCCGAGCAGTACTTC. Its protein is CSAREQLAGVAEQYF.

This clonotype appeared many times. The chain couples TRBV5-5 to TRBJ1-5; D possibly corresponds to TRBD1 (5 bases). The CDR3 runs 16 residues. Germline CDR1 reads SGHKS; CDR2 reads YYEKEE (reference sequence). V was clipped by 5 bases and J by 1 base, with 16 bases between them. In DNA form, the CDR3 reads TGTGCCAGCAGTTGGGGTGCGGGGACCAGCAATCAGCCCCAGCATTTT. It yields the protein CASSWGAGTSNQPQHF.

The chain uses TRBV10-3 and TRBJ1-1; possibly TRBD1 for D (6 bases). V lost 6 bases and J 5 bases, leaving 16 bases between the germline ends. CDR1 and CDR2 (germline): ENHRY, SYGVKD. CDR3 length: 14 residues. CDR3 in DNA: TGTGCCATCAGAGCAGGGGCCCTTCGGACTGAAGCTTTCTTT. Translating gives CAIRAGALRTEAFF.

This clonotype was found a few times. This chain uses TRBV29-1 with TRBJ2-5; 9 bases map to TRBD2. With V trimmed by 3 bases and J by 5 bases, 7 bases remained unmatched. The CDR3 consists of 14 residues. Germline V gene lookup returns CDR1 SQVTM and CDR2 ANQGSEA. CDR3 region: CSVDGGGARETQYF. The CDR3 DNA reads TGCAGCGTTGACGGCGGGGGGGCTCGGGAGACCCAGTACTTC.

This clonotype has a count of ten or more. V gene TRBV11-2 combines with J gene TRBJ2-1; weak D call: TRBD2 (5 bases). CDR1 is SGHAT and CDR2 is FQNNGV in the germline V gene. This CDR3 comprises 16 residues. V gave up 5 bases and J gave up 0 bases, with 14 bases separating them. CDR3 sequence (DNA): TGTGCCAGCAGCCAATACGGGGTGAGCTCCTACAATGAGCAGTTCTTC. Translating it yields CASSQYGVSSYNEQFF.

The chain combines TRBV7-8 with TRBJ1-1, with TRBD1 matching 8 bases. J lost 9 bases, V lost 1 base, and 13 bases had no gene match. The germline gives CDR1 SGHVS, CDR2 FQNEAQ. The CDR3 is 16 residues long. As DNA, the CDR3 is TGTGCCAGCAGCTTAGACAGGGGGGGCGGAACCTCCAAAGCTTTCTTT. It specifies CASSLDRGGGTSKAFF.

V gene TRBV5-6 combines with J gene TRBJ2-7; D is uncertain. Germline values: CDR1 SGHDT, CDR2 YYEEEE. The CDR3 extends over 12 amino acids. V shed 5 bases and J shed 6 bases, with 12 bases lying between them. CDR3 coding DNA: TGTGCCAGCAGTTGGGAATCGGGCGAGCAGTACTTC. This gives the protein CASSWESGEQYF.

This clonotype was observed once. V is TRBV29-1 and J is TRBJ2-7; 9 bases fit TRBD1. Germline assignment: CDR1 SQVTM and CDR2 ANQGSEA. J was trimmed by 2 bases and V by 5 bases; bases with no gene match: 7. The CDR3 consists of 14 residues. The CDR3 DNA reads as TGCAGCGTTAACTCGGGACAGGGCCCCTACGAGCAGTACTTC. It yields the protein CSVNSGQGPYEQYF.

The chain couples TRBV24-1 to TRBJ2-7, with 10 bases fitting TRBD1. This CDR3 has 12 amino acids. V dropped 7 bases and J dropped 9; count of bases not matched to a gene: 5. Germline V lookup: CDR1 KGHDR, CDR2 SFDVKD. The CDR3 here is CATSRGTGVQYF. CDR3 DNA sequence: TGTGCCACCAGCCGCGGGACAGGGGTGCAGTACTTC.

There are many counts of this clonotype. The genes are TRBV7-2 and TRBJ2-7; 11 bases map to TRBD2. Germline CDR1 and CDR2: SGHTA and FQGNSA. V shed 10 bases and J 3 bases; nucleotides not matched to a gene: 11. The CDR3 length is 15 residues. The DNA of the CDR3 is TGTGCCACCCAACGACTAGCGGGGTCCCTCTACGAGCAGTACTTC. As protein: CATQRLAGSLYEQYF.

The table lists this clonotype with many counts. The chain links TRBV7-9 to TRBJ1-3, with D unclear. V lost 3 bases and J 11 bases, leaving 14 bases between the germline ends. Germline-derived CDR1 and CDR2 are SEHNR and FQNEAQ (reference sequence). The CDR3 covers 13 residues. CDR3 residues: CASSLGISAAIYF. The CDR3 nucleotides read TGTGCCAGCAGCTTGGGTATCTCGGCGGCCATATATTTT.

This clonotype was counted only a few times. This rearrangement joins TRBV7-9 to TRBJ1-1; 8 nucleotides align to TRBD1. Trimming removed 10 bases from V and 3 bases from J; junction bases left unmatched: 1. Per the germline V gene, CDR1 is SEHNR and CDR2 is FQNEAQ (reference sequence). The CDR3 runs to 11 residues. As DNA, the CDR3 is TGTGCCACACAGGGGGACACTGAAGCTTTCTTT. As protein: CATQGDTEAFF.

A note on this clonotype: The junction departs from germline at one end; a sequencing error may be responsible. This chain links TRBV7-9 with TRBJ1-3, with D perhaps TRBD1 (5 bases). Per the germline V gene, CDR1 is SEHNR and CDR2 is FQNEAQ (reference sequence). This CDR3 has 12 residues. The CDR3 sequence: CASSQGGNTIYF. The CDR3, as DNA: TGCGCCAGCAGCCAGGGAGGGAACACCATATATTTT.